The present entry profiles one T cell receptor beta chain with its context. No cognate antigen has been identified for it. One base away there is no much larger clone; base qualities are not given. These data are taken from a study of post-analysis software for immune sequencing data (dated by TCRdb to about 2015). Describing the broader study: The recorded disease courses included relapsing-remitting, secondary progressive and progressive-relapsing multiple sclerosis, and some patients had no subtype annotation. The patient repertoires were compared against around 11 previously published healthy control repertoires obtained from donors aged roughly 6 to 28 years. A subset of samples was prepared in parallel using single-end sample barcoding, then pooled and co-amplified after Illumina adapter ligation. Overall results and qualifications from the work: When samples were clustered directly using the F measure, samples prepared in the same batch co-clustered strongly, which prompted a batch-effect correction. Roughly 5 TRBV segments, including TRBV5-6, TRBV5-1 and TRBV20-1, were significantly more frequent in patients than controls. Significantly lower normalized Chao1 diversity was found in multiple sclerosis patients than in controls, suggesting substantial peripheral T-cell clonal expansion. The control group was slightly older than the multiple sclerosis patient group.

The library was generated by PCR. The reads were generated on an Illumina HiSeq 2500. To reduce PCR and sequencing biases, unique molecular identifiers were incorporated into the TCR beta cDNA libraries. Per 1 to 10 million input T cells, roughly 0.5 million cDNA molecules were obtained, such that each molecule approximated one T cell. Patient libraries were prepared and sequenced with the same protocol used for the earlier healthy control dataset. Samples belonging to the same batch were prepared together, multiplexed and sequenced on a shared HiSeq lane. As for how the authors treated the data: Raw barcoded reads were processed with MIGEC, discarding single-read molecular identifier groups before consensus assembly and CDR3 extraction. VDJtools was used for post-analysis of the clonotype tables, with diversity normalized by down-sampling every dataset to the smallest sample size. To correct batch-related cross-sample contamination, repertoire overlap clustering matched CDR3 amino acid sequences but not nucleotide sequences. TCRdb's own reprocessing of the public reads used fastp at Q25 and MiXCR and kept productive beta chains. Each CDR3 protein appears once, grouped with its most common genes and DNA. The V and J calls were not made by the authors but by TCRdb's processing. The sample table shows about 500,000 distinct CDR3 sequences, and nearly 45% are seen once. The top ten constitute roughly an eighth of the sample.

To demonstrate the VDJtools post-analysis software, TCR beta repertoires were profiled from the peripheral blood of about 14 young patients with multiple sclerosis. The patients with multiple sclerosis were children and adolescents between 6 and 15 years of age. In the germline V gene, CDR1 corresponds to SGHRS and CDR2 to YFSETQ. V was cut back by 2 bases and J by 7 bases, leaving a gap of 13 bases between them. CDR3 length: 14 amino acids, cysteine to phenylalanine. Solely the CDR3 DNA is kept, with 42 bases framed from the first base. The clonotype originates from a girl under 18 with multiple sclerosis. The sample comprised blood. The chain links TRBV5-1 with TRBJ2-1, with a tentative D gene TRBD1 over 6 matching bases. This receptor has the CDR3 CASSFGQGTNEQFF. In nucleotide form, the sequence is TGCGCCAGCAGCTTTGGCCAGGGGACGAATGAGCAGTTCTTC.